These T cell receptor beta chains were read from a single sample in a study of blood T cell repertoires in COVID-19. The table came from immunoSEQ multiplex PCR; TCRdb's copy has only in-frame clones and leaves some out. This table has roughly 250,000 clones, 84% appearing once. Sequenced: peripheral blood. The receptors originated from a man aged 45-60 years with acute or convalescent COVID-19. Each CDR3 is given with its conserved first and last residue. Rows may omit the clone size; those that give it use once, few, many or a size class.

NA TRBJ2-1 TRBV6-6 CASSHYPPSQTSSEQFF
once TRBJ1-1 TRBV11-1 CASSLTGSNTEAFF
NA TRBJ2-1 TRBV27 CASSLYRSYNEQFF
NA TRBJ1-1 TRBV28 CASSSGTALNTEAFF
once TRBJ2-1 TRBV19 CASSPGQGLHNEQFF
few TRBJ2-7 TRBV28 CASSLGSAGTYEQYF
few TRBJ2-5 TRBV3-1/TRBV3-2 CASSRLGGGLSLETQYF
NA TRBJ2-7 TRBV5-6 CASSPHMTGGHEQYF
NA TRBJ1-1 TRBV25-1 CASSGGGTGSGTEAFF
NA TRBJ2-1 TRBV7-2 CASSLYREGYNEQFF
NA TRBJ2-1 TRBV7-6 CASSLGVASSGLYNEQFF
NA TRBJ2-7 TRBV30 CAWRHYGTPLAGSNEQYF
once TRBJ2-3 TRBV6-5 CASSLQGATDTQYF
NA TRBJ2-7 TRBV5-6 CASSRWTGSYEQYF
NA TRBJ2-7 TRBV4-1 CASSPMVGQYEQYF
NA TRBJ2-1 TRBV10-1 CASRPGQGAGEQFF
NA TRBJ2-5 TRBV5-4 CASSLVAGGEETQYF
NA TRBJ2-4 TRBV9 CASSDRGNIQYF
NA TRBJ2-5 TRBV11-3 CASSINRNQETQYF
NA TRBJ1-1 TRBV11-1 CASSLASSTTEAFF
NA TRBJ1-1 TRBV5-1 CASTANGLGGGTEAFF
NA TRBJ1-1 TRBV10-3 CAISVRESDTEAFF
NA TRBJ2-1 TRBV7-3 CASSFGGSYNEQFF
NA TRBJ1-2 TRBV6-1 CASSDGVNTHYGYTF
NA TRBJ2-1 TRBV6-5 CASSYGVGLGYNEQFF
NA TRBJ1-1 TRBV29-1 CSGGAGGGRAEAFF
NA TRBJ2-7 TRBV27 CASSPILAGGRRRQYF
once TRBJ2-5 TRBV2 CASALAGGPEETQYF
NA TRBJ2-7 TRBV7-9 CASSSYGASSGRSYEQYF
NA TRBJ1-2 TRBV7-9 CASSPTWQGHGYTF
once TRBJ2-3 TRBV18 CASSPRGAFTDTQYF
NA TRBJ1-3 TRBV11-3 CASSSRDRGRGTGNTIYF